The clone carrying this T cell receptor (beta chain) was picked up many times. The antigen is undetermined. The V gene's germline CDR1 is SGHAT and CDR2 FQNNGV. The CDR3 runs 15 residues. V shed 5 bases and J shed 5 bases, with 19 bases lying between them. This sample stems from a study of regulatory T cells in long-lasting Graves disease. Stated time point: newly diagnosed GD, antithyroid drugs for less than 3 months. The TCR library was made from RNA extracted from PBMCs. Regarding the study as a whole: TRBV28, TRBJ1-2 and TRBJ2-5 were favored in persistent disease.

HTBI primers from iRepertoire and Arm-PCR of CDR3 regions yielded the TCR beta libraries. MiXCR was run by TCRdb on the multiplex PCR reads, yielding one entry per CDR3 protein. Of about half a million distinct CDR3 sequences in the sample, about 12% are singletons; the top ten hold roughly 8.9%. The sample also formed part of further work on T cells in Graves' hyperthyroidism and ophthalmopathy. As reported in that work: The HTBI set primed first-round TCR CDR3 RT-PCR. Researchers report that a 13 V-J model separated ophthalmopathy from stable hyperthyroidism. Ophthalmopathy got predicted by the model a median approximately 6.3 months before its onset.

Sequencing was performed on peripheral blood mononuclear cells (PBMCs), taken at new diagnosis, from a patient treated with antithyroid drugs. V and J are TRBV11-2 and TRBJ2-7; possible D gene TRBD2, 6 bases. The receptor comes from a woman in her twenties or thirties with Graves disease. The CDR3 is CASSRSTSIQNEQYF. The CDR3 DNA reads as TGTGCCAGCAGCCGTTCTACTAGCATCCAAAACGAGCAGTACTTC.